This T cell receptor (beta chain) was obtained from a study of regulatory T cells in long-lasting Graves disease. About the study: The term persistent Graves' disease signified upward of 5 years on antithyroid drugs with positive TSH receptor antibodies. Notes on the study in general: Persistent disease exhibited a predilection for TRBV28, TRBJ1-2 and TRBJ2-5.

This clonotype was counted ten times or more. Its antigen is not known. Arm-PCR with iRepertoire HTBI primers amplified the CDR3 regions for these TCR beta libraries. TCRdb re-called the multiplex PCR reads with MiXCR, one entry per CDR3 protein. The sample lists over 300,000 distinct CDR3 sequences, around 20% occurring once. The CDR3 runs to 14 residues. Trimming took 5 bases from V and 7 from J; bases not matched to a gene: 4. In germline, CDR1 is MNHEY, CDR2 SMNVEV (reference sequence). Time point indicated: persistent/refractory GD, antithyroid drugs over 5 years with positive TRAb. PBMC-extracted RNA yielded the TCR library. Collection of peripheral blood (approximately 9 milliliters) was done using EDTA tubes.

This chain uses TRBV27 with TRBJ1-4, with TRBD1 matching 10 bases. Sequences were derived from peripheral blood mononuclear cells (PBMCs), sampled when the disease was refractory, from a patient treated with antithyroid drugs. This clonotype originated in a female donor with Graves disease. CDR3 protein: CASSRQGAVEKLFF. In nucleotides, the CDR3 is TGTGCCAGCAGTCGACAGGGGGCGGTTGAAAAACTGTTTTTT.